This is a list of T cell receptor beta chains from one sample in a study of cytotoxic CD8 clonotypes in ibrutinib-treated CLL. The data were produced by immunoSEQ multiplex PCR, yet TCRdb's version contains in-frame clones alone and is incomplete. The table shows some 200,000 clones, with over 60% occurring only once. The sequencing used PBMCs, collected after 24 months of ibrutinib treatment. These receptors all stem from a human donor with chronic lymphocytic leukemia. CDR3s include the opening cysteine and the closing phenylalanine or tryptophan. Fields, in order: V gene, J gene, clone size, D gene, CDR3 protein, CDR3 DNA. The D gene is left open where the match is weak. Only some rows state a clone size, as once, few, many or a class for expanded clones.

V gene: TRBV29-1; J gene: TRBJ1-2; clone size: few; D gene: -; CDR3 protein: CSVWDYGYTF; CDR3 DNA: TGCAGCGTTTGGGATTATGGCTACACCTTC
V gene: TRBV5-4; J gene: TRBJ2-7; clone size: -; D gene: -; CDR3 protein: CASSPTGPRSTYEQYF; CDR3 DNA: TGTGCCAGCAGCCCGACGGGACCCCGAAGCACCTACGAGCAGTACTTC
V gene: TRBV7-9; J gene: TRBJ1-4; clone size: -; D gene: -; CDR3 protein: CASSLGAGNEKLFF; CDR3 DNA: TGTGCCAGCAGCTTAGGGGCAGGGAATGAAAAACTGTTTTTT
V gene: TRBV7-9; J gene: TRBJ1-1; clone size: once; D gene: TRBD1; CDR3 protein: CASSYQGANTEAFF; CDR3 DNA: TGTGCCAGCAGCTACCAGGGGGCGAACACTGAAGCTTTCTTT
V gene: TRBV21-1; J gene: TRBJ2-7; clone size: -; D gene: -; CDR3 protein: CASSEAGYPSASGMYEQYF; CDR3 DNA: TGTGCCAGCAGCGAAGCGGGGTATCCGTCGGCTAGCGGGATGTACGAGCAGTACTTC
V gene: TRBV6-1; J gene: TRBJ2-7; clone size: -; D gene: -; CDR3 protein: CASKTRTEPHYEQYF; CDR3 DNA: TGTGCCAGCAAAACCAGGACAGAACCCCACTACGAGCAGTACTTC
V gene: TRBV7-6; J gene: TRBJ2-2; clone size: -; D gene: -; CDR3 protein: CASSYVGSVAGELFF; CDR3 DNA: TGTGCCAGCAGCTACGTCGGGAGTGTCGCCGGGGAGCTGTTTTTT
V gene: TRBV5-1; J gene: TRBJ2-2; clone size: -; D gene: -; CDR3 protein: CASSLAGLTVSGELFF; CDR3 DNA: TGCGCCAGCAGCTTGGCCGGACTAACTGTTTCCGGGGAGCTGTTTTTT
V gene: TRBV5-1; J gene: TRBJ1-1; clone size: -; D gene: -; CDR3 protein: CASSLGPDGNTEAFF; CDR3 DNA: TGCGCCAGCAGCTTGGGTCCCGACGGGAACACTGAAGCTTTCTTT
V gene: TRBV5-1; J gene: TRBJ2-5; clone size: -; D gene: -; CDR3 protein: CASSQYSREETQYF; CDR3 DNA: TGCGCCAGCAGCCAGTACTCACGTGAGGAGACCCAGTACTTC
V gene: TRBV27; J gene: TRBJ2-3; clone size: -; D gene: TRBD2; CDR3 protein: CASSPPGLAGGSSSTDTQYF; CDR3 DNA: TGTGCCAGCAGTCCACCGGGACTAGCGGGAGGGAGTTCTAGCACAGATACGCAGTATTTT
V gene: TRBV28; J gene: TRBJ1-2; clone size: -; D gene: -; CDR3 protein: CASRSNRARGYTF; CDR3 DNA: TGTGCCAGCAGGTCCAACAGGGCCCGTGGCTACACCTTC
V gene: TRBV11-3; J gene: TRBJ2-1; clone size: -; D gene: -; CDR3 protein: CASSPRGKRDHEQFF; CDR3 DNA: TGTGCCAGCAGCCCCAGGGGCAAGCGGGACCATGAGCAGTTCTTC
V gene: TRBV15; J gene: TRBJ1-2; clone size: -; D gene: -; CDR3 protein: CATSRDRNRVAYGYTF; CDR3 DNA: TGTGCCACCAGCAGAGATCGTAACAGGGTAGCCTATGGCTACACCTTC
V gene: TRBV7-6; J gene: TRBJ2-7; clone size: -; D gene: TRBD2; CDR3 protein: CASSNGGGSGIASPYEQYF; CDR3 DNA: TGTGCCAGCAGCAACGGGGGGGGTAGCGGAATAGCGAGCCCCTACGAGCAGTACTTC
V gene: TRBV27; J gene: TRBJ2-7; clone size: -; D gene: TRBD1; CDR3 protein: CASSRHGTGALREQYF; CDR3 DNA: TGTGCCAGCAGTCGACACGGGACAGGGGCGCTCCGGGAGCAGTACTTC
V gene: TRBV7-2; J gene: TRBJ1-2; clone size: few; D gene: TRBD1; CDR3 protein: CASSLPTQGAYYGYTF; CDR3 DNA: TGTGCCAGCAGCTTACCGACACAGGGGGCTTACTATGGCTACACCTTC
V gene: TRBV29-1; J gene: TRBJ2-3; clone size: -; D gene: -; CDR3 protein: CSVGDTQYF; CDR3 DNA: TGCAGCGTTGGGGATACGCAGTATTTT
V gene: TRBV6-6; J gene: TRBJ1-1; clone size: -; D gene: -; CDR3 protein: CASTRSGTEAFF; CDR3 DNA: TGTGCCAGCACGCGGAGCGGCACTGAAGCTTTCTTT
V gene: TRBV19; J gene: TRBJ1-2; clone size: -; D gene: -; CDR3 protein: CASSIQGYDYGYTF; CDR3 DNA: TGTGCCAGTAGTATACAGGGTTACGACTATGGCTACACCTTC
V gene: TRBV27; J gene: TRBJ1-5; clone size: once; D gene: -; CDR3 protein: CASRLGNQPQHF; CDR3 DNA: TGTGCCAGCAGGTTGGGGAATCAGCCCCAGCATTTT
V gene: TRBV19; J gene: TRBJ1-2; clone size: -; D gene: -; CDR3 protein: CASSGAGQTNYGYTF; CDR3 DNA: TGTGCCAGTAGCGGAGCCGGCCAGACCAACTATGGCTACACCTTC
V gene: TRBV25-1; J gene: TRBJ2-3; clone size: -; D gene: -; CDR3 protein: CASRLASTDTQYF; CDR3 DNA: TGTGCCAGCAGGCTAGCTAGCACAGATACGCAGTATTTT
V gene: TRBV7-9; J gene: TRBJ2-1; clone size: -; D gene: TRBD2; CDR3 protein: CASSPGLAYNEQFF; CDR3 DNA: TGTGCCAGCAGCCCGGGACTAGCCTACAATGAGCAGTTCTTC
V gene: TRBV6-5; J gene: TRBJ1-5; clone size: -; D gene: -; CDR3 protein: CASSSRRNQPQHF; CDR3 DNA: TGTGCCAGCAGTTCCAGACGGAATCAGCCCCAGCATTTT
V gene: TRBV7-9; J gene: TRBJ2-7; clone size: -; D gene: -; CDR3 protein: CASSTPINYEQYF; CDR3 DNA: TGTGCCAGCAGCACACCTATTAACTACGAGCAGTACTTC
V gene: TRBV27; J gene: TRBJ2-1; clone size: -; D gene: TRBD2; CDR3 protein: CASSPGTSAYNEQFF; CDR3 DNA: TGTGCCAGCAGTCCCGGGACTAGCGCGTACAATGAGCAGTTCTTC
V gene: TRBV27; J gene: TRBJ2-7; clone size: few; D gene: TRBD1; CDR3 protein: CASSRSRTGSYEQYF; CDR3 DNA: TGTGCCAGCAGTCGGTCAAGGACAGGAAGCTACGAGCAGTACTTC
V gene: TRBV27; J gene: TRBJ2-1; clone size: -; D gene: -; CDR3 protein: CASSPYLGYYNEQFF; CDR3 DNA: TGTGCCAGCAGTCCCTACCTCGGATACTACAATGAGCAGTTCTTC
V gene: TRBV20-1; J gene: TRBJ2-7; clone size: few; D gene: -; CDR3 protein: CSAGTYEQYF; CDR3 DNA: TGCAGTGCTGGGACCTACGAGCAGTACTTC
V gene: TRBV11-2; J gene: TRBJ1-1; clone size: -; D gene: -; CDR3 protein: CASSQSVPTLKLGEAFF; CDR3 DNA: TGTGCCAGCAGCCAATCAGTTCCGACACTTAAACTCGGGGAAGCTTTCTTT
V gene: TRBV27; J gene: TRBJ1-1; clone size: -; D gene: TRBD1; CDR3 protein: CASSPPDRRYDTEAFF; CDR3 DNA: TGTGCCAGCAGTCCCCCGGACAGGAGGTATGACACTGAAGCTTTCTTT
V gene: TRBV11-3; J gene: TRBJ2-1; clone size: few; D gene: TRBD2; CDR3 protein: CASSSGLARNEQFF; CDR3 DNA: TGTGCCAGCAGCTCAGGACTAGCGCGGAATGAGCAGTTCTTC
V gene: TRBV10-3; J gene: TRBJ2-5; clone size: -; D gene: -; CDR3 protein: CAISDPGHQETQYF; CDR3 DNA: TGTGCCATCAGTGATCCGGGACACCAAGAGACCCAGTACTTC
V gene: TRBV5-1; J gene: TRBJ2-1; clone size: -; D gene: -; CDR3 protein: CASSLVLGLNEQFF; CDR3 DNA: TGCGCCAGCAGCTTGGTTCTCGGGTTAAATGAGCAGTTCTTC
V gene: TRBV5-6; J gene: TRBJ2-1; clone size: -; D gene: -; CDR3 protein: CASSLVRIGGILNEQFF; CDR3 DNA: TGTGCCAGCAGCTTGGTGAGGATAGGAGGGATCCTCAATGAGCAGTTCTTC
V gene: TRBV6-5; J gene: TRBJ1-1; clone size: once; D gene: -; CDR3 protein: CASSRSRLGTEAFF; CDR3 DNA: TGTGCCAGCAGTCGCTCCCGGCTGGGGACTGAAGCTTTCTTT
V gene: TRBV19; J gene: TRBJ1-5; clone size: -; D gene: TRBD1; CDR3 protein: CASRRTGAILGNQPQHF; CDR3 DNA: TGTGCCAGTAGGCGGACAGGGGCCATACTGGGCAATCAGCCCCAGCATTTT
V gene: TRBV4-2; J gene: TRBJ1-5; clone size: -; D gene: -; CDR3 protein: CASSQEIYSNQPQHF; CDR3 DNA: TGTGCCAGCAGCCAAGAAATTTATAGCAATCAGCCCCAGCATTTT
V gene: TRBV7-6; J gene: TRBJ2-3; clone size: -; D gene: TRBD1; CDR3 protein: CASSTGTGASNTQYF; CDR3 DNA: TGTGCCAGCAGCACCGGGACAGGGGCCTCAAATACGCAGTATTTT
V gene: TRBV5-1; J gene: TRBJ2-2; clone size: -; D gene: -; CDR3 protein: CASSRDPVHGTGELFF; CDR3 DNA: TGCGCCAGCAGCCGGGACCCAGTCCACGGCACCGGGGAGCTGTTTTTT
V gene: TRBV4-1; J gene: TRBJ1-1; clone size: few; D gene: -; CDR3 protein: CASSQRDTEAFF; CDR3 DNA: TGCGCCAGCAGCCAACGCGACACTGAAGCTTTCTTT
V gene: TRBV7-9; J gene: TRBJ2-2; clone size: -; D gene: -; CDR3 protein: CASSSGVLVNTGELFF; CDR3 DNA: TGTGCCAGCAGCTCAGGCGTGTTGGTGAACACCGGGGAGCTGTTTTTT
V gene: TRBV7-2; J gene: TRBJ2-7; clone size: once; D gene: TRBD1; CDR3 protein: CASSLGGQYEQYF; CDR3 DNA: TGTGCCAGCAGCTTAGGGGGACAGTACGAGCAGTACTTC
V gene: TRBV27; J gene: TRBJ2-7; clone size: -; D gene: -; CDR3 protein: CASSFRFGGSYEQYF; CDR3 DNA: TGTGCCAGCAGTTTCCGGTTCGGGGGCTCCTACGAGCAGTACTTC
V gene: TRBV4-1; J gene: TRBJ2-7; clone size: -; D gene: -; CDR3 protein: CASSQGSEQGGVYEQYF; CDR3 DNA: TGCGCCAGCAGCCAAGGGTCGGAGCAGGGGGGCGTTTACGAGCAGTACTTC
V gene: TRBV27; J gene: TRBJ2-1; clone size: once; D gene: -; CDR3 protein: CASSPLRGRGFSYNEQFF; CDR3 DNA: TGTGCCAGCAGTCCTCTCAGGGGGCGGGGGTTCTCCTACAATGAGCAGTTCTTC
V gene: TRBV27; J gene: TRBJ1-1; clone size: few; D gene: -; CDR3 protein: CASSLSQGTEAFF; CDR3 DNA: TGTGCCAGCAGTTTATCGCAGGGCACTGAAGCTTTCTTT
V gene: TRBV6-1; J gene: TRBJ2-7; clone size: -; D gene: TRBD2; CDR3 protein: CASSARLAGAPHEQYF; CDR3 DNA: TGTGCCAGCAGTGCACGACTAGCGGGGGCTCCCCACGAGCAGTACTTC
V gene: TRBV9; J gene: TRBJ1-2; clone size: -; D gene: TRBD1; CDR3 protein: CASSGTVRQGPNYGYTF; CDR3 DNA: TGTGCCAGCAGCGGAACCGTTCGACAGGGCCCTAACTATGGCTACACCTTC
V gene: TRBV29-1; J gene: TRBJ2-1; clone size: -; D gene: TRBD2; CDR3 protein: CSVRPSGINEQFF; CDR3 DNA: TGCAGCGTTCGCCCTAGCGGTATAAATGAGCAGTTCTTC
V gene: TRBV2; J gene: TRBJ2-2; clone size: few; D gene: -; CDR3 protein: CASSLESSGELFF; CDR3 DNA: TGTGCCAGCAGCTTGGAAAGCTCCGGGGAGCTGTTTTTT
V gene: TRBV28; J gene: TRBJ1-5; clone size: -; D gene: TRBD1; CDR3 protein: CASSSGQGDQPQHF; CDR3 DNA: TGTGCCAGCAGCTCTGGACAGGGTGATCAGCCCCAGCATTTT
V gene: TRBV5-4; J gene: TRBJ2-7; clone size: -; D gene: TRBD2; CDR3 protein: CASSLTASGSYEQYF; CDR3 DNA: TGTGCCAGCAGCTTGACGGCTAGCGGGAGCTACGAGCAGTACTTC